These 4 T cell receptor beta chains came from one sample sequenced in a study of cytomegalovirus exposure and HLA in healthy donors. Assay used: immunoSEQ multiplex PCR; TCRdb lists only in-frame clones, some missing. The sample has around 60,000 clones, 85% to 95% seen once. The sample consisted of PBMCs. These receptors were taken from a woman aged 18-29 years in good health and CMV-seropositive.

The rearrangement links TRBV4-2 to TRBJ1-4, with 9 bases fitting TRBD1. The CDR3 consists of 15 residues. Germline V gives CDR1 LGHNA, CDR2 YNFKEQ. The ends lost 4 bases at V and 7 bases at J; junction bases unmatched: 7. This CDR3 is CASSLRQGVGEKLFF. The CDR3 nucleotides are TGTGCCAGCAGCCTGAGACAGGGGGTTGGTGAAAAACTGTTTTTT.

The CDR3 DNA is TGTGCCAGCAGGTTGTCGCGGGCAACCCAAAACATTCAGTACTTC. It specifies CASRLSRATQNIQYF. The V and J genes are TRBV2 and TRBJ2-4; possible D gene TRBD2, 5 bases. Trimming removed 6 bases at V and 5 bases at J, with 17 bases between. The CDR3 length is 15 residues. From germline, CDR1 is SNHLY and CDR2 FYNNEI.

The count of this clone is one. This sequence joins TRBV4-1 and TRBJ1-1; tentatively, D is TRBD1 (5 bases). The CDR3 length is 14 residues. Germline V gene data show CDR1 as MGHRA and CDR2 as YSYEKL. The V end lost 4 bases, the J end lost 6 bases, and 15 bases lay between the germline ends. CDR3 DNA sequence: TGCGCCAGCAGCCGGAATACAGGTTTGTCTGAAGCTTTCTTT. Protein sequence: CASSRNTGLSEAFF.

The chain couples TRBV15 to TRBJ2-1; the D gene is possibly TRBD2 (6 bases). Trimming took off 6 bases at V and 10 bases at J, with 19 bases between the two ends. From germline, CDR1 is LNHNV and CDR2 YYDKDF (reference sequence). This CDR3 spans 14 amino acids. Written as DNA, the CDR3 is TGTGCCACCAGGCGACTCCGGGACTCCTTGGAGCAGTTCTTC. Amino acids: CATRRLRDSLEQFF.